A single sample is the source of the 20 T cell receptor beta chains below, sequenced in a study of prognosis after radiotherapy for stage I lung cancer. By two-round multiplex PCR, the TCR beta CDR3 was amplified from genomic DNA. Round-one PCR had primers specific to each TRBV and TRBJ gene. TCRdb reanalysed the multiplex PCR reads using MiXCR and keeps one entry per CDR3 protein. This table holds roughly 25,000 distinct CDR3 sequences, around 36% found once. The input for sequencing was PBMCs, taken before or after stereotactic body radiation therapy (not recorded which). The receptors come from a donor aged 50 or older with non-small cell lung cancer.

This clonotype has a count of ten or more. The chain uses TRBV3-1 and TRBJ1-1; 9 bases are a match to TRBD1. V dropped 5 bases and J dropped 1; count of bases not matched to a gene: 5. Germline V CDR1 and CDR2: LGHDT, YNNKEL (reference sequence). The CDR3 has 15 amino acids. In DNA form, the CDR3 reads TGTGCCAGCAGCGGTCGACAGGGGGAGAACACTGAAGCTTTCTTT. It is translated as CASSGRQGENTEAFF.

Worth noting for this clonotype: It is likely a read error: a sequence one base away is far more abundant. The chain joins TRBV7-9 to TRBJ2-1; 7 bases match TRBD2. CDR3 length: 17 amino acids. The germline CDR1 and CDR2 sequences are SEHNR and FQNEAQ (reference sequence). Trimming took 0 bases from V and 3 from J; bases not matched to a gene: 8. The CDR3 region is CASSLAGGPAYYNEQFF. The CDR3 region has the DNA TGTGCCAGCAGCTTAGCGGGAGGGCCAGCGTACTACAATGAGCAGTTCTTC.

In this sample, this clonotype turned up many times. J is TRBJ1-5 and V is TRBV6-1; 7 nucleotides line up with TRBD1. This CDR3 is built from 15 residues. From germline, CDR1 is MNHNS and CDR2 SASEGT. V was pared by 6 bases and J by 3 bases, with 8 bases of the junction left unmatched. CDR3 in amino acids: CASRSTGLDNQPQHF. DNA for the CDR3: TGTGCCAGCAGATCGACAGGGTTGGACAATCAGCCCCAGCATTTT.

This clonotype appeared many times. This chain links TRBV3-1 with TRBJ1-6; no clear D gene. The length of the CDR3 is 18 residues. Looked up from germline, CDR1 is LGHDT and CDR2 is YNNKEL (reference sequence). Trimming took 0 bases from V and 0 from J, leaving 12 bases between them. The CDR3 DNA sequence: TGTGCCAGCAGCCAAGAGGGTAGCGCGAGCTCCTATAATTCACCCCTCCACTTT. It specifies CASSQEGSASSYNSPLHF. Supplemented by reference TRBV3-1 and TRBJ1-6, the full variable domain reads DTAVSQTPKYLVTQMGNDKSIKCEQNLGHDTMYWYKQDSKKFLKIMFSYNNKELIINETVPNRFSPKSPDKAHLNLHINSLELGDSAVYFCASSQEGSASSYNSPLHFGNGTRLTVT.

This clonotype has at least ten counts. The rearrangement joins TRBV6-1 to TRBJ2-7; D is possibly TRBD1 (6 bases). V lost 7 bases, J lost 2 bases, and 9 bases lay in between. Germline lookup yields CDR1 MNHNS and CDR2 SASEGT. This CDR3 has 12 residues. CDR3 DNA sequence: TGTGCCAGCAACAGGGACCCCTACGAGCAGTACTTC. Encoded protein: CASNRDPYEQYF.

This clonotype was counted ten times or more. The CDR3 loop is CASSFRPGLAGVSSYNEQFF. CDR3 DNA sequence: TGTGCCAGCAGTTTTCGGCCGGGACTAGCGGGAGTTAGCTCCTACAATGAGCAGTTCTTC. The J gene is TRBJ2-1, the V gene TRBV12-3 or TRBV12-4; 14 bases are a match to TRBD2. J lost 0 bases, V lost 3 bases, and 10 bases had no gene match. The CDR3 is 20 residues long.

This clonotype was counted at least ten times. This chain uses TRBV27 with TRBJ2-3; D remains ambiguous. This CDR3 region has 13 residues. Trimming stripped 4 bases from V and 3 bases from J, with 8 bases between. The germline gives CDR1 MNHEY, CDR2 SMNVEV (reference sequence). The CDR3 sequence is CASSSLSTDTQYF. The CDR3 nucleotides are TGTGCCAGCAGTTCTCTCTCAACAGATACGCAGTATTTT.

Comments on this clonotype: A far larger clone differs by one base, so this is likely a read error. As DNA, the CDR3 is TGTGCCAGCAGCCGGACTAGCTGGAGTAGAGGTGAGCAGTTCTTC. The encoded protein is CASSRTSWSRGEQFF. The chain couples TRBV11-3 to TRBJ2-7; TRBD2 matches 8 bases. The J call may not be correct, given that the DNA end is closer to TRBJ2-1. Looked up from germline, CDR1 is SGHNT and CDR2 is YENEEA. This CDR3 spans 15 amino acids.

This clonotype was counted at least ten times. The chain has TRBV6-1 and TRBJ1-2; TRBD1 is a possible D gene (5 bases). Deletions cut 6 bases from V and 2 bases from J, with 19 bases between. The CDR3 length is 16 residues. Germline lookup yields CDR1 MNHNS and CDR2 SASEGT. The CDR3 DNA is TGTGCCAGCAGCCCATCGGGTCCGGGACGGAACTATGGCTACACCTTC. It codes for CASSPSGPGRNYGYTF.

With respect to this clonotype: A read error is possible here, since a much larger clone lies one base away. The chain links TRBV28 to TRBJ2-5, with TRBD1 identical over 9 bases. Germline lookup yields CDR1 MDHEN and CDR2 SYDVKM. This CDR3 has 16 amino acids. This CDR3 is CSSGQGRTWGQETQYF. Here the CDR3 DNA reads TGTTCCAGCGGACAGGGGAGGACTTGGGGCCAAGAGACCCAGTACTTC.

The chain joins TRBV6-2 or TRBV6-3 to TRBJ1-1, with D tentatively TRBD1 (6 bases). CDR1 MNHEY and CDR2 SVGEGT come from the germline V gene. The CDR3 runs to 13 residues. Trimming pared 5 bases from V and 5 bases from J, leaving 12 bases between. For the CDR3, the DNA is TGTGCCAGCAGTGTAGTGGGGGCGACTGAAGCTTTCTTT. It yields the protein CASSVVGATEAFF.

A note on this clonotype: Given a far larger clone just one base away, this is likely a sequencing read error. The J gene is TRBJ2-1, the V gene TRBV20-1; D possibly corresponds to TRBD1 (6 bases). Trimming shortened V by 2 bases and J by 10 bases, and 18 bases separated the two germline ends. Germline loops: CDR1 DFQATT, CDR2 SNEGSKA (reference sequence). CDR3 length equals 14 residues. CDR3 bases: TGCAGTGCTAGACCAGGGGCTAGCTTCTACGAGCAGTTCTTC. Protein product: CSARPGASFYEQFF.

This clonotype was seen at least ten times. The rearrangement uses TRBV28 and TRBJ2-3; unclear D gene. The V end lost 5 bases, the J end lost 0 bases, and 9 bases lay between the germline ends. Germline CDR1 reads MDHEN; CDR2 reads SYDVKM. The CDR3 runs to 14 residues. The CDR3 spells CASSGTLSTDTQYF. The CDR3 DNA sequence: TGTGCCAGCAGTGGAACCCTTAGCACAGATACGCAGTATTTT.

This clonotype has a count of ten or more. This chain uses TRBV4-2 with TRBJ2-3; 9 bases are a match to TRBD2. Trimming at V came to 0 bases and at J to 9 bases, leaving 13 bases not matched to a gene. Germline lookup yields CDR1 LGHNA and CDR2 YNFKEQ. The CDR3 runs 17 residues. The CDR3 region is CASSQDALTSGRITQYF. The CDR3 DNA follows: TGTGCCAGCAGCCAAGATGCCTTGACTAGCGGCCGGATCACGCAGTATTTT.

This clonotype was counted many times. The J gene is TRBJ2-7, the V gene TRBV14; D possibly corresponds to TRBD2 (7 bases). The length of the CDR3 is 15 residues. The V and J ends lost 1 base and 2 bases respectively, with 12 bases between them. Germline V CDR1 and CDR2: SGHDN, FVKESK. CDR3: CASSQGIGGPYEQYF. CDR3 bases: TGTGCCAGCAGCCAAGGGATCGGGGGGCCCTACGAGCAGTACTTC.

The CDR3 is CASSYIGATEAFF. The CDR3 DNA reads TGTGCCAGCAGTTACATCGGGGCCACTGAAGCTTTCTTT. The chain employs TRBV6-2 or TRBV6-3 and TRBJ1-1; perhaps TRBD1 as D (5 bases). Germline lookup yields CDR1 MNHEY and CDR2 SVGEGT. Deletions cut 2 bases from V and 4 bases from J, with 8 bases between. The CDR3 length is 13 residues.

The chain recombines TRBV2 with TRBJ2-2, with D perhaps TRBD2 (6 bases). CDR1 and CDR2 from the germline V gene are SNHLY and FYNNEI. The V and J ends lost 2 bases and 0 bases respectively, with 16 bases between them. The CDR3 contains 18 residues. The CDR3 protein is CASSERSGGLTNTGELFF. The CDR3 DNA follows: TGTGCCAGCAGTGAACGCTCCGGAGGGCTAACGAACACCGGGGAGCTGTTTTTT.

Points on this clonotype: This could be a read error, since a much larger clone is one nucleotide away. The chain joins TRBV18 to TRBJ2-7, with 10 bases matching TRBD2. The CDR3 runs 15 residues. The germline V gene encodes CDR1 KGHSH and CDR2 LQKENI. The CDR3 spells CASSPPSGRAREQCF. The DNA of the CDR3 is TGTGCCAGCTCACCACCGAGCGGGAGGGCCCGCGAGCAGTGCTTC.

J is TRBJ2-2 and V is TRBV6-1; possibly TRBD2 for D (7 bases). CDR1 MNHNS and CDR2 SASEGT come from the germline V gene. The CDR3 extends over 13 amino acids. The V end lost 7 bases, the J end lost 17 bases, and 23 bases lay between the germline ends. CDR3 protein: CASIWENTGGLFF. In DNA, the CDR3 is TGTGCCAGCATATGGGAGAACACCGGGGGGCTTTTTTTT.

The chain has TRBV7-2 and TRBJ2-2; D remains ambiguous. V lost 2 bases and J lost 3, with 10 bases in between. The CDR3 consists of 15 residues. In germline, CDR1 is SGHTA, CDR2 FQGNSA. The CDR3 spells CASSLISVHTGELFF. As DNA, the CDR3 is TGTGCCAGCAGCTTAATCAGCGTACACACCGGGGAGCTGTTTTTT.